A selection of T cell receptor beta chains follows, all from one sample in a study of low-dose radiotherapy and immunotherapy resistance in tumors. TCRdb independently ran MiXCR on the reads; one entry per CDR3 protein. Here the sample spans 65,000 to 85,000 distinct CDR3 sequences, about a sixth being singletons. The sequences come from PBMCs, collected after low-dose radiotherapy plus immunotherapy. These receptors were obtained from a male donor with prostate cancer. Each CDR3 is given with its conserved first and last residue.

J gene,V gene,CDR3 protein
TRBJ2-1,TRBV6-5,CASSYRVGSLYNEQFF
TRBJ2-1,TRBV11-2,CASSPWLGPNEQFF
TRBJ2-2,TRBV6-5,CASSYIGGASPTGELFF
TRBJ1-3,TRBV29-1,CSVGQSSGNTIYF
TRBJ1-3,TRBV4-2,CASSHPGTGPGNTIYF
TRBJ2-1,TRBV14,CASSQGLAETFF
TRBJ2-2,TRBV5-8,CATRWTGSSGELFF
TRBJ2-7,TRBV6-5,CASRQGQGVVNEQYF
TRBJ1-1,TRBV20-1,CSARFSIQNTEAFF
TRBJ1-1,TRBV12-5,CASGLEGGTEAFF
TRBJ2-1,TRBV14,CASSHGTIEQFF
TRBJ2-6,TRBV6-6,CASSPLRDSGANVLTF
TRBJ2-1,TRBV9,CASSVDGGYNEQFF
TRBJ2-3,TRBV4-2,CASSQAPGGGGNGPDTQYF
TRBJ2-7,TRBV5-1,CASSKDPRTGLNEQYF
TRBJ1-6,TRBV27,CASSFRGPNSPLHF
TRBJ2-1,TRBV7-2,CASSLALAGGLRNEQFF
TRBJ2-1,TRBV6-2/TRBV6-3,CASRPSGRIYEQFF
TRBJ2-3,TRBV9,CASSVLGLAGGDTQYF
TRBJ2-5,TRBV7-6,CASSLLARETQYF
TRBJ1-4,TRBV5-1,CASSFEGGTEKLFF
TRBJ2-1,TRBV2,CASRAGLANYNEQFF
TRBJ1-2,TRBV24-1,CATSDPQGPREEQFFGPGNYGYTF
TRBJ1-2,TRBV7-2,CASSLEGRNYGYTF
TRBJ1-2,TRBV6-2/TRBV6-3,CASSTDSFVGYTF
TRBJ2-1,TRBV27,CASSFGTSGGYNEQFF
TRBJ1-1,TRBV7-2,CASSKEPNTEAFF
TRBJ2-4,TRBV2,CASSDQGLIQYF
TRBJ2-3,TRBV5-6,CASSYRGGSDTQYF
TRBJ2-1,TRBV25-1,CASSEGGLLYNEQFF
TRBJ1-5,TRBV6-8,CASSTTGAGNQPQHF